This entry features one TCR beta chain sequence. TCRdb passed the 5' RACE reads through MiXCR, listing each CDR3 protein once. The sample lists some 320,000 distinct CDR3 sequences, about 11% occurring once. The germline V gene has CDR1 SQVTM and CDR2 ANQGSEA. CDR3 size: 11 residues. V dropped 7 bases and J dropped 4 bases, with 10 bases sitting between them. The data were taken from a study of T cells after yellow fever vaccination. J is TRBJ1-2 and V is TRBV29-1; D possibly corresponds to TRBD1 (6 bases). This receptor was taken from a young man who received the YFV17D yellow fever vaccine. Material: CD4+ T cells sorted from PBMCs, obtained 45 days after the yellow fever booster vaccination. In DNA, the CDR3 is TGCAGCGCTCCGGACAGCTATGGCTACACCTTC. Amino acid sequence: CSAPDSYGYTF.